This T cell receptor (beta chain) was recovered during a study of blood T cell repertoires in COVID-19. Background on the study: Acute-phase and convalescent COVID-19 samples originated in the United States, Italy and Spain. Nucleic acid was either cDNA or gDNA, and it came from T cells, B-cell-depleted T cells, or PBMCs.

CDR1 is MNHEY, CDR2 SVGAGI, per germline. The germline V and J ends were trimmed by 6 bases and 0 bases, with 12 bases remaining between them. The length of the CDR3 is 14 residues. Per the original data handling: The authors estimated nucleated cell counts from reference gene primer amplification. Using immunoSEQ multiplex PCR, the repertoire was profiled, and TCRdb retains in-frame clones only, with some absent. V and J calls and clone size are given by that table; D and trimming were obtained from the DNA. Of 150,000 to 200,000 clones detected, around four fifths appear once; the ten largest clones hold roughly 19%.

The material sequenced was peripheral blood. The chain has TRBV6-5 and TRBJ2-7; D is possibly TRBD1 (6 bases). The TCR comes from a woman older than 75 with acute or convalescent COVID-19. For the CDR3, the DNA is TGTGCCAGCAGGCAACGGACAGTCTCCTACGAGCAGTACTTC. Translated: CASRQRTVSYEQYF.